The 26 T cell receptor beta chains in this list originate from one sample, sequenced in a study of metastatic and nonmetastatic thyroid tumors. Thyroid surgery had not been preceded by any treatment in any patient. TCRdb re-clonotyped the PCR reads through MiXCR. The table lists 90,000 or so clones, around 9.1% of them singletons. What was sequenced was blood. The receptors were gathered from a female donor with papillary thyroid cancer or a benign thyroid nodule (not recorded which). Some clones in this sample may be carry-over from other donors' samples.

This clone was counted a few times. The chain joins TRBV2 to TRBJ1-1; unclear D gene. CDR3 size: 16 residues. V lost 1 base, J lost 4 bases, and 16 bases lay in between. Germline CDR1 reads SNHLY; CDR2 reads FYNNEI. For the CDR3, the DNA is TGTGCCAGCAGTGAAGGGCCGGGCTGGGATTCCACTGAAGCTTTCTTT. Protein sequence: CASSEGPGWDSTEAFF.

On this clone itself: This may arise from a read error, as a much more abundant clone is one base away. The chain joins TRBV12-5 to TRBJ1-2; D not certain. V lost 1 base, J lost 2 bases, and 20 bases lay in between. Germline CDR1 is LGHNT and CDR2 is FRNRAP. The CDR3 loop spans 18 amino acids. CDR3 DNA: TGTGCTAGTGGTTTGGCCTCGGTATTACTCAGCGGCAACTATGGCTACACCTTC. Amino acids: CASGLASVLLSGNYGYTF.

This clone was found many times. The chain joins TRBV5-6 to TRBJ1-1, with TRBD1 identical over 9 bases. This CDR3 region has 14 residues. The germline V gene has CDR1 SGHDT and CDR2 YYEEEE. V was clipped by 3 bases and J by 4 bases; unmatched bases: 4. The chain's CDR3 is CASSSTGGGTEAFF. CDR3 DNA: TGTGCCAGCAGCTCTACAGGGGGCGGCACTGAAGCTTTCTTT.

This clone was counted many times. The J gene is TRBJ2-1, the V gene TRBV11-2, with 9 bases lining up with TRBD2. CDR3 length equals 13 residues. J gave up 1 base and V 8 bases, and 0 bases lay outside the gene matches. From germline, CDR1 is SGHAT and CDR2 FQNNGV. The CDR3 DNA is TGTGCCAGCGCGGGGGGGTCCTACAATGAGCAGTTCTTC. This encodes CASAGGSYNEQFF.

This clone has ten or more counts. The rearrangement joins TRBV5-1 to TRBJ1-4, with no clear D. This CDR3 region has 14 residues. In germline, CDR1 is SGHRS, CDR2 YFSETQ. V gave up 5 bases and J gave up 7 bases, with 15 bases separating them. The CDR3 coding sequence is TGCGCCAGCAGGCCGGGTCTATCTGCTGAAAAACTGTTTTTT. This codes for CASRPGLSAEKLFF. Full variable domain (remainder filled in from reference TRBV5-1 and TRBJ1-4): KAGVTQTPRYLIKTRGQQVTLSCSPISGHRSVSWYQQTPGQGLQFLFEYFSETQRNKGNFPGRFSGRQFSNSRSEMNVSTLELGDSALYLCASRPGLSAEKLFFGSGTQLSVL.

This clone was counted ten times or more. The chain joins TRBV2 to TRBJ1-6, with D hard to call. Germline V CDR1 and CDR2: SNHLY, FYNNEI. This CDR3 region has 15 residues. Deletions cut 4 bases from V and 10 bases from J, with 17 bases between. For the CDR3, the DNA is TGTGCCAGCAGTGGGGAGGGCCCGGGTCGATCACCCCTCCACTTT. It is translated as CASSGEGPGRSPLHF.

This clone was recorded a few times. J is TRBJ2-5 and V is TRBV11-2; 12 bases match TRBD1. With 5 bases clipped from V and 4 bases from J, the junction kept 5 bases outside the gene matches. This CDR3 region has 15 residues. The germline CDR1 and CDR2 sequences are SGHAT and FQNNGV. CDR3 nucleotides: TGTGCCAGCAGCGAGTGGGACAGGGGGCCAGAGACCCAGTACTTC. Protein product: CASSEWDRGPETQYF.

In this sample, this clone turned up many times. The V and J genes are TRBV28 and TRBJ2-3; TRBD2 matches at 8 bases. J lost 5 bases, V lost 6 bases, and 4 bases had no gene match. CDR1 is MDHEN and CDR2 is SYDVKM in the germline V gene. This CDR3 is 13 amino acids long. The CDR3 region has the DNA TGTGCCAGCAGCCCCCGGGGGGGAGATACGCAGTATTTT. It translates to CASSPRGGDTQYF.

There are many counts of this clone. This rearrangement joins TRBV7-3 to TRBJ2-6, with D perhaps TRBD1 (5 bases). Trimming removed 5 bases at V and 0 bases at J, with 11 bases between. Looked up from germline, CDR1 is SGHTA and CDR2 is FQGTGA. This CDR3 has 16 amino acids. CDR3 residues: CASSSPQGSGANVLTF. CDR3 nucleotides: TGTGCCAGCAGCAGCCCCCAGGGCTCTGGGGCCAACGTCCTGACTTTC. Full variable domain (rest looked up from reference TRBV7-3 and TRBJ2-6): GAGVSQTPSNKVTEKGKYVELRCDPISGHTALYWYRQSLGQGPEFLIYFQGTGAADDSGLPNDRFFAVRPEGSVSTLKIQRTERGDSAVYLCASSSPQGSGANVLTFGAGSRLTVL.

This clone was seen only a few times. It may be a read error: a sequence one base away is much more abundant. The CDR3: CASSGRTGGTDAFF. DNA of the CDR3: TGTGCCAGCAGTGGGAGGACGGGAGGGACTGACGCTTTCTTT. The genes are TRBV2 and TRBJ1-1; D is perhaps TRBD1 (5 bases). The CDR3 contains 14 residues. Germline assignment: CDR1 SNHLY and CDR2 FYNNEI.

This clone was recorded at least ten times. This chain links TRBV7-9 with TRBJ1-1; weak D call: TRBD1 (5 bases). The V end lost 1 base, the J end lost 7 bases, and 13 bases lay between the germline ends. Germline CDR1 is SEHNR and CDR2 is FQNEAQ (reference sequence). The CDR3 consists of 14 residues. CDR3 sequence reads: CASSLVGGKGEAFF. The CDR3 bases are TGTGCCAGCAGCTTAGTCGGGGGGAAGGGTGAAGCTTTCTTT. The entire variable domain, with the rest obtained from reference TRBV7-9 and TRBJ1-1, is as follows: DTGVSQNPRHKITKRGQNVTFRCDPISEHNRLYWYRQTLGQGPEFLTYFQNEAQLEKSRLLSDRFSAERPKGSFSTLEIQRTEQGDSAMYLCASSLVGGKGEAFFGQGTRLTVV.

This clone was seen many times. The chain recombines TRBV7-3 with TRBJ2-7; no clear D gene. The CDR3 length is 15 residues. CDR1 and CDR2 from the germline V gene are SGHTA and FQGTGA. The germline V and J ends were trimmed by 5 bases and 3 bases, with 17 bases remaining between them. The CDR3, as DNA: TGTGCCAGCAGCCTTAACCCCGGTGGGCGCTACGAGCAGTACTTC. Amino acid sequence: CASSLNPGGRYEQYF.

This clone was counted at least ten times. The chain joins TRBV6-1 to TRBJ1-6; D gene uncertain. Germline-derived CDR1 and CDR2 are MNHNS and SASEGT. The CDR3 covers 13 residues. Trimming shortened V by 5 bases and J by 10 bases, and 12 bases separated the two germline ends. The CDR3 DNA reads TGTGCCAGCAGTTCCGCCGCGGCCTCACCCCTCCACTTT. Amino acid sequence: CASSSAAASPLHF.

This clone has a count of ten or more. The CDR3 here is CASSLLRGRGEKAFF. The CDR3 DNA reads as TGTGCCAGCAGTTTATTAAGGGGCCGTGGAGAGAAAGCTTTCTTT. The chain has TRBV28 and TRBJ1-1, with a tentative D call TRBD1 (5 bases). The CDR3 loop spans 15 amino acids. Trimming left V 1 base short and J 9 bases short, with 18 bases between. Germline assignment: CDR1 MDHEN and CDR2 SYDVKM.

This clone was seen at least ten times. The rearrangement links TRBV2 to TRBJ1-6, with a tentative D call TRBD1 (5 bases). The V end was cut by 2 bases, the J end by 10 bases, with 12 bases between. Germline V lookup: CDR1 SNHLY, CDR2 FYNNEI. The CDR3 is 14 residues long. The CDR3 loop is CASSEFGAGSPLHF. The CDR3 bases are TGTGCCAGCAGTGAATTCGGGGCAGGGTCACCCCTCCACTTT.

In its sample, this clone was seen a few times. This chain connects TRBV11-1 to TRBJ1-3, with D perhaps TRBD1 (5 bases). The CDR3 has 14 amino acids. Germline assignment: CDR1 SGHAT and CDR2 FQDESV (reference sequence). V shed 3 bases and J shed 4 bases, with 10 bases lying between them. The CDR3 loop reads CASSLYGAGNTIYF. For the CDR3, the DNA is TGTGCCAGCAGCTTGTACGGGGCCGGAAACACCATATATTTT.

Note on this clone: A clone one base away is much larger, so this may be a read error. The rearrangement links TRBV9 to TRBJ2-7, with a possible D match to TRBD1 (6 bases). Per the germline V gene, CDR1 is SGDLS and CDR2 is YYNGEE. Trimming cost V 0 bases and J 4 bases, with 17 bases left between them. The CDR3 totals 16 residues. In DNA form, the CDR3 reads TGTGCCAGCAGCGTAGCTCTGGGGGCAGCCAGTTACGAGCAGTACTTC. Amino acids: CASSVALGAASYEQYF.

This clone occurred many times. CDR3 sequence reads: CASSLADGEQYF. DNA of the CDR3: TGCGCCAGCAGCTTGGCTGACGGAGAGCAGTACTTC. The V gene is TRBV5-1, the J gene TRBJ2-7; D is unclear. The CDR3 consists of 12 residues. Trimming shortened V by 0 bases and J by 7 bases, and 8 bases separated the two germline ends. Germline V gene lookup returns CDR1 SGHRS and CDR2 YFSETQ.

This clone was detected many times. The chain links TRBV20-1 to TRBJ2-5; possibly TRBD1 for D (6 bases). The V and J ends lost 3 bases and 5 bases respectively, with 19 bases between them. Germline-derived CDR1 and CDR2 are DFQATT and SNEGSKA (reference sequence). This CDR3 contains 15 residues. The CDR3 reads CSASAPGRTAETQYF. CDR3 bases: TGCAGTGCTAGCGCCCCGGGCAGGACAGCGGAGACCCAGTACTTC.

The table lists this clone with many counts. The chain joins TRBV7-7 to TRBJ1-1; D ambiguous. V was pared by 2 bases and J by 2 bases, with 6 bases between. CDR1 and CDR2 from the germline V gene are SSHAT and FNYEAQ (reference sequence). This CDR3 is built from 13 residues. CDR3 amino acids: CASSLSHNTEAFF. The CDR3 DNA sequence: TGTGCCAGCAGCTTATCCCATAACACTGAAGCTTTCTTT.

This clone was detected ten times or more. The chain has TRBV7-9 and TRBJ2-7; no definite D call. The V gene lost 4 bases and the J gene lost 6 bases, with 10 bases spanning the gap. This CDR3 spans 12 amino acids. CDR1 is SEHNR and CDR2 is FQNEAQ in the germline V gene (reference sequence). The CDR3 here is CASSSERPEQYF. The CDR3 coding sequence is TGTGCCAGCAGCTCGGAGCGACCCGAGCAGTACTTC.

This clone was found many times. V usage is TRBV5-6 and J usage is TRBJ1-3, with TRBD1 identical over 10 bases. The CDR3 sequence is 16 residues long. Germline V gene data show CDR1 as SGHDT and CDR2 as YYEEEE. Unmatched junction bases numbered 4, after V lost 2 bases and J lost 2 bases. CDR3 protein: CASSLPGTGAGNTIYF. CDR3 nucleotides: TGTGCCAGCAGCTTACCGGGGACAGGGGCTGGAAACACCATATATTTT.

This chain links TRBV6-2 or TRBV6-3 with TRBJ1-1; the D is unclear. Germline CDR1 MNHEY, CDR2 SVGEGT. The CDR3 spans 14 residues. The germline V and J ends were trimmed by 2 bases and 1 base, with 8 bases remaining between them. CDR3 protein: CASSYRPQNTEAFF. CDR3 coding DNA: TGTGCCAGCAGTTACAGGCCACAGAACACTGAAGCTTTCTTT.

This sequence joins TRBV30 and TRBJ2-3, with D hard to call. CDR3 length: 12 amino acids. The germline CDR1 and CDR2 sequences are GTSNPN and SVGIG (reference sequence). V was clipped by 5 bases and J by 0 bases, with 6 bases between them. CDR3 in amino acids: CAWGGSTDTQYF. The CDR3 DNA reads as TGTGCCTGGGGTGGGAGCACAGATACGCAGTATTTT.

This clone was seen at least ten times. The chain uses TRBV12-5 and TRBJ1-2; TRBD1 matches 7 bases. The CDR3 has 17 residues. The ends lost 0 bases at V and 1 base at J; junction bases unmatched: 8. In germline, CDR1 is LGHNT, CDR2 FRNRAP. The CDR3 nucleotides are TGTGCTAGTGGTTTGGTACGGTACAGGGGAGGTAACTATGGCTACACCTTC. It specifies CASGLVRYRGGNYGYTF. The variable domain in full, with the rest retrieved from reference TRBV12-5 and TRBJ1-2, is DARVTQTPRHKVTEMGQEVTMRCQPILGHNTVFWYRQTMMQGLELLAYFRNRAPLDDSGMPKDRFSAEMPDATLATLKIQPSEPRDSAVYFCASGLVRYRGGNYGYTFGSGTRLTVV.

The chain uses TRBV2 and TRBJ2-2; D is unresolved. Germline V gene sequence: CDR1 SNHLY, CDR2 FYNNEI. Trimming left V 7 bases short and J 2 bases short, with 14 bases between. The CDR3 contains 15 residues. CDR3 sequence (DNA): TGTGCCAGCATGAGCCAGAGTACTAACACCGGGGAGCTGTTTTTT. This translates into CASMSQSTNTGELFF.